These T cell receptor beta chains were read from a single sample in a study of T-cell memory formation after mild COVID-19. A single record per CDR3 protein comes from TCRdb applying MiXCR to the 5' RACE reads. The data contain about 250,000 distinct CDR3 sequences, 15% of them seen just once; the ten biggest clones take up over 2%. The sequencing sample was made of PBMCs or a T cell subset sorted from them (not recorded which). The source is an adult woman who had mild COVID-19 (a few samples of this study predate the infection). Cell type and time point are not known. The CDR3 runs from the conserved cysteine through the conserved F or W. D genes are given only for firm matches. The size entry is marked missing in some rows and otherwise reads once, few, many or a size class.

d_gene	abundance	v_gene	j_gene	CDR3aa	CDR3nt
.	.	TRBV7-9	TRBJ2-3	CASTPRERRTFFTDTQYF	TGTGCCAGCACCCCCAGAGAGAGAAGGACATTCTTCACAGATACGCAGTATTTT
.	.	TRBV6-1	TRBJ1-5	CASSGIQDSYSNQPQHF	TGTGCCAGCAGTGGAATACAAGACAGTTATAGCAATCAGCCCCAGCATTTT
.	.	TRBV3-1	TRBJ2-2	CASSPRLGNGELFF	TGTGCCAGCAGCCCGCGACTAGGGAACGGGGAGCTGTTTTTT
.	many	TRBV10-3	TRBJ1-1	CAISEPASIQAFF	TGTGCCATCAGTGAGCCTGCAAGTATTCAAGCTTTCTTT
TRBD2	.	TRBV5-4	TRBJ2-5	CASGPVAGGYETQYF	TGTGCCAGCGGACCCGTAGCGGGGGGGTATGAGACCCAGTACTTC
.	few	TRBV12-3/TRBV12-4	TRBJ2-6	CASSFARANVLTF	TGTGCCAGCAGTTTCGCCAGAGCAAACGTCCTGACTTTC
TRBD2	many	TRBV6-5	TRBJ2-1	CASRVLAGSSYNEQFF	TGTGCCAGCAGAGTACTAGCGGGCAGCTCCTACAATGAGCAGTTCTTC
TRBD2	few	TRBV5-1	TRBJ2-5	CASSHLAGEGQETQYF	TGCGCCAGCAGCCATCTAGCGGGAGAGGGACAAGAGACCCAGTACTTC
.	once	TRBV2	TRBJ1-2	CASRRRLGYTF	TGTGCCAGCAGGCGACGATTAGGCTACACCTTC
TRBD1	few	TRBV20-1	TRBJ1-5	CSARRDLTGAGQPQHF	TGCAGTGCTAGGCGGGACTTGACAGGGGCAGGGCAGCCCCAGCATTTT
TRBD2	.	TRBV4-1	TRBJ2-7	CASSQESRGGGSYEQYF	TGCGCCAGCAGCCAAGAGTCCCGCGGCGGGGGGTCCTACGAGCAGTACTTC
.	few	TRBV3-1	TRBJ1-2	CASSRVDIGYTF	TGTGCCAGCAGCCGCGTGGATATCGGCTACACCTTC
TRBD1	once	TRBV10-3	TRBJ1-2	CAITSPRTGNYGYTF	TGTGCCATCACCTCCCCCCGGACAGGGAACTATGGCTACACCTTC
TRBD2	once	TRBV6-2/TRBV6-3	TRBJ2-3	CASSDPGLAVTDTQYF	TGTGCCAGCAGTGACCCGGGACTAGCGGTCACAGATACGCAGTATTTT
.	few	TRBV28	TRBJ1-3	CASKVDTNPGNTIYF	TGTGCCAGCAAAGTGGATACCAACCCGGGAAACACCATATATTTT
.	few	TRBV12-3/TRBV12-4	TRBJ2-1	CASRSSAGTYNEQFF	TGTGCCAGCAGATCCTCGGCGGGCACCTACAATGAGCAGTTCTTC
TRBD2	few	TRBV3-1	TRBJ2-7	CASRSGGSYEQYF	TGTGCCAGCAGGAGTGGCGGGAGCTACGAGCAGTACTTC
.	few	TRBV19	TRBJ2-5	CASSKLGQRETQYF	TGTGCCAGTAGTAAACTAGGACAGAGAGAGACCCAGTACTTC
TRBD1	many	TRBV20-1	TRBJ2-7	CSARPGTGGTYEQYF	TGCAGTGCTAGACCTGGGACAGGGGGCACCTACGAGCAGTACTTC
TRBD2	.	TRBV27	TRBJ2-7	CASSSPSGGSYEQYF	TGTGCCAGCAGCAGCCCTAGCGGGGGTTCCTACGAGCAGTACTTC
.	many	TRBV7-2	TRBJ2-2	CASSQELGELFF	TGTGCCAGCAGCCAAGAGCTCGGGGAGCTGTTTTTT
.	many	TRBV9	TRBJ2-3	CASSVVPGTDTQYF	TGTGCCAGCAGCGTAGTGCCCGGCACAGATACGCAGTATTTT
TRBD2	few	TRBV29-1	TRBJ2-1	CSVDTRGLAGGKSEQFF	TGCAGCGTTGATACGAGGGGACTAGCGGGAGGGAAGAGTGAGCAGTTCTTC
.	few	TRBV29-1	TRBJ1-2	CSVDRGLTANYGYTF	TGCAGCGTTGATAGGGGCTTGACTGCTAACTATGGCTACACCTTC
.	few	TRBV6-5	TRBJ2-7	CASQLWGEQYF	TGTGCCAGTCAGCTCTGGGGCGAGCAGTACTTC
TRBD1	many	TRBV24-1	TRBJ1-1	CATSDSQGANTEAFF	TGTGCCACCAGTGATTCACAGGGGGCGAACACTGAAGCTTTCTTT
.	many	TRBV6-5	TRBJ2-5	CASSYRERETQYF	TGTGCCAGCAGTTACCGGGAGAGGGAGACCCAGTACTTC
.	.	TRBV12-3/TRBV12-4	TRBJ2-5	CASSLGAQYF	TGTGCCAGCAGTTTGGGGGCCCAGTACTTC
.	few	TRBV7-2	TRBJ2-1	CASSFPKSGPSYNEQFF	TGTGCCAGCAGCTTCCCGAAAAGCGGCCCCTCCTACAATGAGCAGTTCTTC
TRBD2	many	TRBV18	TRBJ2-1	CAGGRALNEQFF	TGTGCCGGTGGGAGGGCCCTCAATGAGCAGTTCTTC
.	.	TRBV12-3/TRBV12-4	TRBJ2-3	CASSFVSTDTQYF	TGTGCCAGCAGTTTTGTGAGCACAGATACGCAGTATTTT
TRBD1	few	TRBV3-1	TRBJ1-2	CASSHRQGNYGYTF	TGTGCCAGCAGCCATAGACAGGGGAACTATGGCTACACCTTC
TRBD1	few	TRBV10-3	TRBJ1-1	CAISAPGQRSTEAFF	TGTGCCATCAGCGCCCCGGGACAGCGTAGCACTGAAGCTTTCTTT
.	.	TRBV12-3/TRBV12-4	TRBJ1-2	CASSKGQGGYGYTF	TGTGCCAGCAGTAAAGGCCAGGGCGGCTATGGCTACACCTTC
.	few	TRBV29-1	TRBJ1-1	CSVQRNTEAFF	TGCAGCGTCCAGCGGAACACTGAAGCTTTCTTT
.	few	TRBV15	TRBJ2-7	CATSPPRPSPYEQYF	TGTGCCACCAGCCCCCCCCGACCCAGCCCCTACGAGCAGTACTTC
.	many	TRBV27	TRBJ2-1	CASGRGYNEQFF	TGTGCCAGTGGCCGGGGGTACAATGAGCAGTTCTTC
TRBD2	.	TRBV10-1	TRBJ2-1	CASSPLAGAHNEQFF	TGCGCCAGCAGCCCACTAGCGGGAGCCCACAATGAGCAGTTCTTC
.	many	TRBV20-1	TRBJ2-7	CSALTSYEQYF	TGCAGTGCTCTTACCTCATACGAGCAGTACTTC
.	few	TRBV20-1	TRBJ2-7	CSARDGNLPHEQYF	TGCAGTGCTAGAGACGGGAATTTACCCCACGAGCAGTACTTC